This T cell receptor beta chain was profiled in a study of Tregs in tolerant kidney transplant recipients. Study in general: Recipient cells were told from donor cells by antibody staining.

Libraries were prepared by immunoSEQ multiplex PCR; TCRdb keeps only in-frame clonotypes and omits some of them. This table has 15,000 to 20,000 clones, approximately 65% appearing once. Of note for this clone: The antigen remains undetermined.

Study-level results: Biological reproducibility was not directly addressed, but technical replication error appeared minimal. The small number of patients limits these findings pending further validation. Expanding Tregs on activated donor B cells appeared to best identify donor-specific TCRbeta clones.

Sequences were obtained from Tregs from blood cultured with allogeneic cells. This TCR was sampled from a human donor in good health.

This CDR3 is CASSFGTRTDQPQHF. The CDR3, as DNA: TGTGCCAGCAGCTTTGGGACACGAACGGATCAGCCCCAGCATTTT. This sequence joins TRBV11-2 and TRBJ1-5, with D maybe TRBD1 (6 bases). Trimming removed 3 bases from V and 5 bases from J, with 14 bases in between. Germline CDR1 reads SGHAT; CDR2 reads FQNNGV. The CDR3 is made up of 15 amino acids.